This T cell receptor (beta chain) was recovered during a study of T cell repertoires in cytomegalovirus infection. At the level of the study: It was the public TCR beta signatures that indicated both CMV infection and matching HLA type.

The CDR3 totals 18 residues. Trimming removed 3 bases from V and 0 bases from J, with 21 bases in between. The germline CDR1 and CDR2 sequences are SGDLS and YYNGEE. Study-wide points: Dominant in the ex vivo response were TCR beta clonotypes restricted by HLA-C and specific for CMV.

TCRdb used MiXCR to reprocess the reads, holding one entry per CDR3 protein. The sample lists 650,000 to 900,000 distinct CDR3 sequences; over 25% were seen once. To note about this clonotype: What it binds is unknown.

The sequencing here drew on cultured CD8+ T cells from PBMCs, taken from culture after CMV antigen stimulation. The gene calls are TRBV9 and TRBJ1-1, with D perhaps TRBD1 (5 bases). This receptor was identified in a human donor in good health (CMV status not recorded). Some clones in this sample may be carry-over from other donors' samples. The CDR3 nucleotides read TGTGCCAGCAGCGCAGGGAGTCGGGAGGGAGGTATGAACACTGAAGCTTTCTTT. Translating it yields CASSAGSREGGMNTEAFF.